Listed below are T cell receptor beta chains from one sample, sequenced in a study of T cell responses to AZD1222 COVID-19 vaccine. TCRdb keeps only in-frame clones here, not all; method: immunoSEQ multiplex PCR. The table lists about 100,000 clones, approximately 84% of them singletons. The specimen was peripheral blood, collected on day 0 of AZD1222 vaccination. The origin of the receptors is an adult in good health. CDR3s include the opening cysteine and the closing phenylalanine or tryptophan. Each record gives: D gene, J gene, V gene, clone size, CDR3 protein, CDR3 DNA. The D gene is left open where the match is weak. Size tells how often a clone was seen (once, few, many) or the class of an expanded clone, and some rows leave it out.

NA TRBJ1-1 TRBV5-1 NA CASSLGDLNTEAFF TGCGCCAGCAGCTTGGGGGATCTGAACACTGAAGCTTTCTTT
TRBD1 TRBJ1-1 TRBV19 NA CATSQGRGNTEAFF TGTGCCACCTCACAGGGGCGGGGGAACACTGAAGCTTTCTTT
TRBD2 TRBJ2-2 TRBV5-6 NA CASSLGGLAVLTGELFF TGTGCCAGCAGCTTGGGGGGACTAGCGGTCCTCACCGGGGAGCTGTTTTTT
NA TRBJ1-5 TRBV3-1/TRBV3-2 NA CASSQDVRGQPQHF TGTGCCAGCAGCCAAGATGTGAGGGGGCAGCCCCAGCATTTT
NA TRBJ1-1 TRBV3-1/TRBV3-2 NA CASSLQGWGTEAFF TGTGCCAGCAGCCTCCAGGGGTGGGGGACTGAAGCTTTCTTT
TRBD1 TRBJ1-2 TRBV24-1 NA CATSDWTGGDHYGYTF TGTGCCACCAGTGATTGGACAGGGGGGGATCACTATGGCTACACCTTC
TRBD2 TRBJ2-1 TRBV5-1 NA CASSLSGREVNEQFF TGCGCCAGCAGTCTTAGCGGGAGAGAGGTTAATGAGCAGTTCTTC
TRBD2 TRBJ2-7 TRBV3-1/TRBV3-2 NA CASSWSGGAVFFKSYEQYF TGTGCCAGCAGCTGGAGCGGGGGGGCCGTGTTTTTTAAGTCCTACGAGCAGTACTTC
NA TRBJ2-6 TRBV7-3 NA CASSARGRRISGANVLTF TGTGCCAGCAGCGCAAGAGGTCGTCGAATCTCTGGGGCCAACGTCCTGACTTTC
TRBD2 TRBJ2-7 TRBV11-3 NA CASSLSSTGGAPEQYF TGTGCCAGCAGCCTTTCCTCGACGGGAGGGGCCCCAGAGCAGTACTTC
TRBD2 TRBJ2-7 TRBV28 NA CASSLSGTSSYEQYF TGTGCCAGCAGTTTAAGCGGGACTAGCTCCTACGAGCAGTACTTC
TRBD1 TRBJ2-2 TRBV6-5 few CASSYLDRGKPGELFF TGTGCCAGCAGTTACTTGGACAGGGGGAAGCCCGGGGAGCTGTTTTTT
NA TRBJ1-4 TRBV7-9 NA CASSLLQGGGEKLFF TGTGCCAGCAGCCTCCTACAGGGCGGAGGTGAAAAACTGTTTTTT
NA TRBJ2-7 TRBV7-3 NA CASSFSGNYEQYF TGTGCCAGCAGCTTTAGTGGGAACTACGAGCAGTACTTC
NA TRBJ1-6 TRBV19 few CASSIDEPGDSPLHF TGTGCCAGTAGTATAGACGAGCCAGGAGATTCACCCCTCCACTTT
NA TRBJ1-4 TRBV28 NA CASTDRLNEKLFF TGTGCCAGCACGGACAGACTTAATGAAAAACTGTTTTTT
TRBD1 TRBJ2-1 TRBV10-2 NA CASVRDRDNEQFF TGCGCCAGCGTCCGGGACAGGGACAATGAGCAGTTCTTC
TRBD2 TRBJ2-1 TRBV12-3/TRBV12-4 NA CASSSGTPDEFF TGTGCCAGCAGTAGCGGGACTCCCGACGAGTTCTTC
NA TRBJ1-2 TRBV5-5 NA CASSPDRSGYGYTF TGTGCCAGCAGCCCCGACAGGTCGGGCTATGGCTACACCTTC
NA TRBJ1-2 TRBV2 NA CASRGPGTYYGYTF TGTGCCAGCAGGGGCCCGGGGACATACTATGGCTACACCTTC
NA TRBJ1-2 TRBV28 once CASSVNYGYTF TGTGCCAGCAGTGTCAACTATGGCTACACCTTC
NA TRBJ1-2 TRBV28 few CASSEVNYGYTF TGTGCCAGCTCGGAAGTTAACTATGGCTACACCTTC
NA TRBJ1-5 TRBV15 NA CATSRDIANQPQHF TGTGCCACCAGCAGAGATATAGCAAATCAGCCCCAGCATTTT
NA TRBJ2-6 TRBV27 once CASSLSSGANVLTF TGTGCCAGCAGTTTATCCTCGGGGGCCAACGTCCTGACTTTC
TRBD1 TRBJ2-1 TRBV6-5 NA CASSREGAYNEQFF TGTGCCAGCAGTAGAGAGGGGGCTTACAATGAGCAGTTCTTC
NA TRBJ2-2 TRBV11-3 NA CASSLLWGAHGELFF TGTGCCAGCAGCTTACTCTGGGGGGCCCACGGGGAGCTGTTTTTT
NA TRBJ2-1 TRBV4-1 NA CASSQRGIKFF TGCGCCAGCAGCCAGAGAGGGATTAAGTTCTTC
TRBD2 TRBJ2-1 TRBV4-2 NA CASSQDRSGGGYNEQFF TGTGCCAGCAGCCAAGATCGCAGCGGGGGGGGATACAATGAGCAGTTCTTC
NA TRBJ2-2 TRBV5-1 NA CASIQGGSGNTGELFF TGCGCCAGCATCCAAGGCGGGTCGGGGAACACCGGGGAGCTGTTTTTT
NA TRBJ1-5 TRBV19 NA CASSPDQQGVIRRFGNQPQHF TGTGCCAGTAGTCCCGACCAACAGGGTGTGATTAGGAGATTTGGCAATCAGCCCCAGCATTTT
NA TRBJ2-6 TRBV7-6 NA CASSLVVGSGANVLTF TGTGCCAGCAGCTTAGTGGTGGGGTCCGGGGCCAACGTCCTGACTTTC
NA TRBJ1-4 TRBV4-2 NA CASSQGRGVREKLFF TGTGCCAGCAGCCAAGGGCGTGGGGTGAGGGAAAAACTGTTTTTT
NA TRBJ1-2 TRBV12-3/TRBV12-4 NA CASSSGVSYGYTF TGTGCCAGCAGTTCCGGGGTTTCCTATGGCTACACCTTC
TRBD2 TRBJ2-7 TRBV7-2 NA CASSFAGGSSYEQYF TGTGCCAGCAGCTTTGCGGGAGGGAGCTCCTACGAGCAGTACTTC
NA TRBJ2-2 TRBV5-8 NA CASSLGTLGGAGELFF TGTGCCAGCAGCCTTGGGACCTTAGGAGGTGCCGGGGAGCTGTTTTTT
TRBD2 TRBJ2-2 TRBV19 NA CASSISGGTGELFF TGTGCCAGTAGTATTAGCGGGGGGACCGGGGAGCTGTTTTTT
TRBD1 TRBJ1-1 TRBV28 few CAGQGRKLGTEAFF TGTGCCGGACAGGGTCGGAAGTTAGGCACTGAAGCTTTCTTT
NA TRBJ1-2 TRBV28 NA CASRLSTTVGYTF TGTGCCAGCAGATTATCCACGACAGTCGGCTACACCTTC
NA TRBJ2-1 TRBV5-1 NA CASSLGAGRSNEQFF TGCGCCAGCAGCTTGGGGGCGGGGAGGAGCAATGAGCAGTTCTTC
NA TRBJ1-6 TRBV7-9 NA CASSLYGSPLHF TGTGCCAGCAGCTTATACGGGTCACCCCTCCACTTT
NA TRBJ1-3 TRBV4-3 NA CASSQDRDNSGNTIYF TGCGCCAGCAGCCAAGATCGGGACAACTCTGGAAACACCATATATTTT
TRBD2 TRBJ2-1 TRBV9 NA CASSGKRGNYNEQFF TGTGCCAGCAGCGGTAAGCGGGGGAACTACAATGAGCAGTTCTTC
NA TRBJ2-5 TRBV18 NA CASSPRESQETQYF TGTGCCAGCTCACCAAGGGAATCCCAAGAGACCCAGTACTTC
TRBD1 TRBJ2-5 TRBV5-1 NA CASSVGQNQETQYF TGCGCCAGCAGCGTGGGACAGAATCAAGAGACCCAGTACTTC
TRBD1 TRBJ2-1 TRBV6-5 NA CASSYRPGTGGREQFF TGTGCCAGCAGTTACCGACCCGGGACAGGGGGAAGAGAGCAGTTCTTC
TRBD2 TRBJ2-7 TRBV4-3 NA CASSSGGDREQYF TGCGCCAGCAGCAGCGGGGGGGATCGCGAGCAGTACTTC
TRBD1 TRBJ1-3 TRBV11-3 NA CASSPDRASGNTIYF TGTGCCAGCAGCCCGGACAGGGCCTCTGGAAACACCATATATTTT
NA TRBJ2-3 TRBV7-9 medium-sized CASSWGMDTQYF TGTGCCAGCAGCTGGGGGATGGATACGCAGTATTTT
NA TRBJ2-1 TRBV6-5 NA CASLYSLVNEQFF TGTGCCAGCTTATACAGCCTAGTTAATGAGCAGTTCTTC
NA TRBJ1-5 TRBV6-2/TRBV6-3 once CASSYLQYSNQPQHF TGTGCCAGCAGTTACTTACAGTATAGCAATCAGCCCCAGCATTTT
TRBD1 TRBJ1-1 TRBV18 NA CASSPPLRQGTYTEAFF TGTGCCAGCTCACCACCGTTACGACAGGGGACGTACACTGAAGCTTTCTTT
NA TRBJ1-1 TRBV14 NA CASSQMRASLMNTEAFF TGTGCCAGCAGCCAAATGAGGGCGAGTCTCATGAACACTGAAGCTTTCTTT
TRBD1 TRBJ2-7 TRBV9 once CASSPRTGAFYEQYF TGTGCCAGCAGCCCTAGGACAGGGGCATTCTACGAGCAGTACTTC
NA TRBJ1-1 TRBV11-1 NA CASSLSRRGTEAFF TGTGCCAGCAGCTTATCCCGCCGGGGGACTGAAGCTTTCTTT
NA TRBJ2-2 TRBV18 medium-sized CASSGPSAQAAGELFF TGTGCCAGCTCAGGACCCTCTGCCCAAGCCGCCGGGGAGCTGTTTTTT
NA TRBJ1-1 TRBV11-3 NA CASSSPNLGNTEAFF TGTGCCAGCAGCTCACCTAATTTGGGGAACACTGAAGCTTTCTTT
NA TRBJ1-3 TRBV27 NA CASSSVQGSNTIYF TGTGCCAGCAGTTCTGTCCAGGGATCAAACACCATATATTTT
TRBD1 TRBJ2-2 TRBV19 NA CAGRLGQTNTGELFF TGTGCCGGCAGGTTGGGACAGACGAACACCGGGGAGCTGTTTTTT